These T cell receptor beta chains were read from a single sample in a study of human thymus T cells. The method was immunoSEQ multiplex PCR; TCRdb's version includes in-frame clones alone and lacks a portion of them. Of 120,000 or so clones in the sample, approximately 96% were seen once. What was sequenced was thymus tissue. The receptors shown here come from a boy less than two years old with a congenital heart defect but otherwise immunologically healthy. The CDR3 runs from the conserved cysteine through the conserved F or W. Fields, in order: CDR3 protein, CDR3 DNA, D gene, J gene, V gene, CDR3 length, clone size. The D gene is left open where the match is weak. Clone size is not always given. Where it is, it says once, few, many or a class for expanded clones.

cdr3_aa: CASSEFDRGRRETQYF
cdr3_nt: TGCGCCAGCAGTGAGTTCGACAGGGGGCGGCGAGAGACCCAGTACTTC
d_call: TRBD1
j_call: TRBJ2-5
v_call: TRBV10-1
cdr3_length: 16
clone_size: NA

cdr3_aa: CASSREASGGSQETQYF
cdr3_nt: TGCGCCAGCAGCCGAGAAGCTAGCGGGGGGTCACAAGAGACCCAGTACTTC
d_call: TRBD2
j_call: TRBJ2-5
v_call: TRBV4-3
cdr3_length: 17
clone_size: NA

cdr3_aa: CASSDRPDTQYF
cdr3_nt: TGTGCCAGCAGTGACAGGCCAGATACGCAGTATTTT
d_call: NA
j_call: TRBJ2-3
v_call: TRBV28
cdr3_length: 12
clone_size: NA

cdr3_aa: CASRRGGGSRSGEQFF
cdr3_nt: TGTGCCAGCAGGCGAGGAGGGGGCAGTAGAAGTGGTGAGCAGTTCTTC
d_call: NA
j_call: TRBJ2-1
v_call: TRBV5-6
cdr3_length: 16
clone_size: NA

cdr3_aa: CASSLNRRNTQYF
cdr3_nt: TGTGCCAGCAGTCTCAACCGGAGGAATACGCAGTATTTT
d_call: NA
j_call: TRBJ2-3
v_call: TRBV28
cdr3_length: 13
clone_size: NA

cdr3_aa: CASSEAGGMDTEAFF
cdr3_nt: TGTGCCAGTAGTGAGGCCGGGGGAATGGACACTGAAGCTTTCTTT
d_call: NA
j_call: TRBJ1-1
v_call: TRBV19
cdr3_length: 15
clone_size: NA

cdr3_aa: CAWIGMEGAFF
cdr3_nt: TGTGCCTGGATCGGCATGGAGGGGGCTTTCTTT
d_call: NA
j_call: TRBJ1-1
v_call: TRBV30
cdr3_length: 11
clone_size: few

cdr3_aa: CASSRGPTDTQYF
cdr3_nt: TGCGCCAGCAGCCGGGGACCAACAGATACGCAGTATTTT
d_call: NA
j_call: TRBJ2-3
v_call: TRBV4-3
cdr3_length: 13
clone_size: NA

cdr3_aa: CASSDGSNINYGYTF
cdr3_nt: TGTGCCAGCAGTGATGGCAGCAATATTAACTATGGCTACACCTTC
d_call: NA
j_call: TRBJ1-2
v_call: TRBV2
cdr3_length: 15
clone_size: NA

cdr3_aa: CASSYIRRAGPGELFF
cdr3_nt: TGTGCCAGCAGTTATATAAGACGGGCGGGGCCCGGGGAGCTGTTTTTT
d_call: NA
j_call: TRBJ2-2
v_call: TRBV27
cdr3_length: 16
clone_size: NA

cdr3_aa: CASKSLPGHPYEQYF
cdr3_nt: TGTGCTAGTAAATCCCTCCCGGGACACCCTTACGAGCAGTACTTC
d_call: NA
j_call: TRBJ2-7
v_call: TRBV12-5
cdr3_length: 15
clone_size: NA

cdr3_aa: CAILTRGRFGNTIYF
cdr3_nt: TGTGCCATCCTGACCCGGGGGCGCTTTGGAAACACCATATATTTT
d_call: NA
j_call: TRBJ1-3
v_call: TRBV6-1
cdr3_length: 15
clone_size: once

cdr3_aa: CASNTGLSYEQYF
cdr3_nt: TGTGCCAGCAACACAGGTCTCTCCTACGAGCAGTACTTC
d_call: NA
j_call: TRBJ2-7
v_call: TRBV21-1
cdr3_length: 13
clone_size: NA

cdr3_aa: CASSEVFTGRANYGYTF
cdr3_nt: TGTGCCAGCAGTGAGGTCTTTACAGGGCGAGCGAACTATGGCTACACCTTC
d_call: NA
j_call: TRBJ1-2
v_call: TRBV6-1
cdr3_length: 17
clone_size: NA

cdr3_aa: CASSVVGSGGAQYF
cdr3_nt: TGTGCCAGCAGCGTAGTAGGGAGCGGGGGGGCGCAGTACTTC
d_call: TRBD2
j_call: TRBJ2-7
v_call: TRBV9
cdr3_length: 14
clone_size: NA

cdr3_aa: CASSPEPIETQYF
cdr3_nt: TGTGCCAGCAGCCCCGAGCCCATCGAGACCCAGTACTTC
d_call: NA
j_call: TRBJ2-5
v_call: TRBV6-4
cdr3_length: 13
clone_size: once

cdr3_aa: CASSAGTRETQYF
cdr3_nt: TGTGCCAGCAGCGCCGGGACCAGGGAGACCCAGTACTTC
d_call: NA
j_call: TRBJ2-5
v_call: TRBV5-6
cdr3_length: 13
clone_size: NA

cdr3_aa: CASSQDRRGMLAYEQYF
cdr3_nt: TGCGCCAGCAGCCAAGATCGCAGAGGGATGTTGGCCTACGAGCAGTACTTC
d_call: NA
j_call: TRBJ2-7
v_call: TRBV4-3
cdr3_length: 17
clone_size: NA

cdr3_aa: CASSQHESRMNTEAFF
cdr3_nt: TGCGCCAGCAGCCAACATGAGAGCCGTATGAACACTGAAGCTTTCTTT
d_call: NA
j_call: TRBJ1-1
v_call: TRBV4-1
cdr3_length: 16
clone_size: NA

cdr3_aa: CAWSFNTDTQYF
cdr3_nt: TGTGCCTGGAGTTTCAACACAGATACGCAGTATTTT
d_call: NA
j_call: TRBJ2-3
v_call: TRBV30
cdr3_length: 12
clone_size: NA

cdr3_aa: CASSFQSVRERGGRPNEQFF
cdr3_nt: TGTGCCAGCAGCTTCCAATCTGTTCGTGAGCGGGGGGGGCGGCCCAATGAGCAGTTCTTC
d_call: TRBD2
j_call: TRBJ2-1
v_call: TRBV28
cdr3_length: 20
clone_size: NA

cdr3_aa: CASSQEGVAAQPQHF
cdr3_nt: TGTGCCAGCAGCCAGGAGGGGGTTGCGGCTCAGCCCCAGCATTTT
d_call: NA
j_call: TRBJ1-5
v_call: TRBV7-8
cdr3_length: 15
clone_size: NA

cdr3_aa: CASRSDPRADTQYF
cdr3_nt: TGCGCCAGCAGATCGGACCCTAGGGCAGATACGCAGTATTTT
d_call: NA
j_call: TRBJ2-3
v_call: TRBV5-1
cdr3_length: 14
clone_size: NA

cdr3_aa: CASSLFSGGGYSPLHF
cdr3_nt: TGTGCCAGCAGTTTATTTTCAGGGGGGGGATATTCACCCCTCCACTTT
d_call: TRBD1
j_call: TRBJ1-6
v_call: TRBV27
cdr3_length: 16
clone_size: once

cdr3_aa: CASSLAKVSNHNEQFF
cdr3_nt: TGTGCCAGCAGCTTAGCGAAGGTTAGCAACCACAATGAGCAGTTCTTC
d_call: NA
j_call: TRBJ2-1
v_call: TRBV7-8
cdr3_length: 16
clone_size: NA

cdr3_aa: CASSQDAIKTGTRGYTF
cdr3_nt: TGCGCCAGCAGCCAAGACGCGATAAAAACCGGGACAAGGGGCTACACCTTC
d_call: NA
j_call: TRBJ1-2
v_call: TRBV4-3
cdr3_length: 17
clone_size: NA

cdr3_aa: CASSLADLAFF
cdr3_nt: TGTGCCAGCTCACTTGCAGACCTTGCCTTCTTC
d_call: NA
j_call: TRBJ1-2
v_call: TRBV18
cdr3_length: 11
clone_size: NA

cdr3_aa: CASSPSGGTLSSYEQYF
cdr3_nt: TGTGCCAGCAGTCCTAGCGGGGGGACCCTTTCTTCCTACGAGCAGTACTTC
d_call: TRBD2
j_call: TRBJ2-7
v_call: TRBV9
cdr3_length: 17
clone_size: NA

cdr3_aa: CASGLGQTGATYEQYF
cdr3_nt: TGTGCTAGTGGTTTGGGTCAGACAGGGGCGACCTACGAGCAGTACTTC
d_call: TRBD1
j_call: TRBJ2-7
v_call: TRBV12-5
cdr3_length: 16
clone_size: NA

cdr3_aa: CASSLEAGNNAEAFF
cdr3_nt: TGTGCCAGCAGCTTAGAGGCAGGGAACAACGCTGAAGCTTTCTTT
d_call: NA
j_call: TRBJ1-1
v_call: TRBV7-9
cdr3_length: 15
clone_size: once

cdr3_aa: CASRSEGVPATNEKLFF
cdr3_nt: TGTGCCAGCAGATCAGAAGGGGTCCCCGCAACTAATGAAAAACTGTTTTTT
d_call: NA
j_call: TRBJ1-4
v_call: TRBV7-6
cdr3_length: 17
clone_size: NA

cdr3_aa: CASISSRGSYEQYF
cdr3_nt: TGTGCCAGCATTTCCTCTAGGGGTTCCTACGAGCAGTACTTC
d_call: NA
j_call: TRBJ2-7
v_call: TRBV28
cdr3_length: 14
clone_size: NA

cdr3_aa: CASSLESWARGSDTQYF
cdr3_nt: TGTGCCAGCAGCTTAGAGTCGTGGGCTAGAGGGTCAGATACGCAGTATTTT
d_call: NA
j_call: TRBJ2-3
v_call: TRBV11-3
cdr3_length: 17
clone_size: NA

cdr3_aa: CASSPGPGAGGQPQHF
cdr3_nt: TGTGCCAGCAGCCCCGGGCCGGGTGCTGGGGGTCAGCCCCAGCATTTT
d_call: NA
j_call: TRBJ1-5
v_call: TRBV28
cdr3_length: 16
clone_size: NA

cdr3_aa: CAWSRAWNYGYTF
cdr3_nt: TGTGCCTGGAGTCGGGCCTGGAACTATGGCTACACCTTC
d_call: NA
j_call: TRBJ1-2
v_call: TRBV30
cdr3_length: 13
clone_size: NA

cdr3_aa: CAWAPLWPLSTNVLTF
cdr3_nt: TGTGCCTGGGCCCCTCTTTGGCCTCTCTCGACCAACGTCCTGACTTTC
d_call: NA
j_call: TRBJ2-6
v_call: TRBV30
cdr3_length: 16
clone_size: NA

cdr3_aa: CSVERQVTSTDTQYF
cdr3_nt: TGCAGCGTAGAGCGACAGGTTACTAGCACAGATACGCAGTATTTT
d_call: NA
j_call: TRBJ2-3
v_call: TRBV29-1
cdr3_length: 15
clone_size: NA

cdr3_aa: CASSLFFPGQGHQPQHF
cdr3_nt: TGTGCCAGCAGCTTATTTTTCCCGGGACAGGGTCATCAGCCCCAGCATTTT
d_call: TRBD1
j_call: TRBJ1-5
v_call: TRBV7-2
cdr3_length: 17
clone_size: NA

cdr3_aa: CASSESILSSGNTIYF
cdr3_nt: TGTGCCAGCAGTGAATCCATATTGAGCTCTGGAAACACCATATATTTT
d_call: NA
j_call: TRBJ1-3
v_call: TRBV25-1
cdr3_length: 16
clone_size: NA

cdr3_aa: CAISAGQLNTEAFF
cdr3_nt: TGTGCCATCAGCGCGGGACAGTTGAACACTGAAGCTTTCTTT
d_call: TRBD1
j_call: TRBJ1-1
v_call: TRBV10-3
cdr3_length: 14
clone_size: NA

cdr3_aa: CASTSGGGTDTQYF
cdr3_nt: TGTGCCAGTACTAGCGGGGGCGGCACAGATACGCAGTATTTT
d_call: TRBD2
j_call: TRBJ2-3
v_call: TRBV19
cdr3_length: 14
clone_size: NA

cdr3_aa: CASSGQGKHEQYF
cdr3_nt: TGTGCCAGCAGTGGACAGGGTAAACACGAGCAGTACTTC
d_call: TRBD1
j_call: TRBJ2-7
v_call: TRBV2
cdr3_length: 13
clone_size: NA

cdr3_aa: CASRNNNEQFF
cdr3_nt: TGTGCCAGCCGAAATAACAATGAGCAGTTCTTC
d_call: NA
j_call: TRBJ2-1
v_call: TRBV6-1
cdr3_length: 11
clone_size: NA

cdr3_aa: CASRPLTGDTEAFF
cdr3_nt: TGCGCCAGCCGACCCCTCACGGGGGACACTGAAGCTTTCTTT
d_call: NA
j_call: TRBJ1-1
v_call: TRBV4-3
cdr3_length: 14
clone_size: NA

cdr3_aa: CASSYSGPWDTGELFF
cdr3_nt: TGTGCCAGTAGCTATTCCGGGCCCTGGGACACCGGGGAGCTGTTTTTT
d_call: NA
j_call: TRBJ2-2
v_call: TRBV19
cdr3_length: 16
clone_size: NA

cdr3_aa: CASSLQGVPYNSPLHF
cdr3_nt: TGTGCCAGCAGCCTCCAGGGGGTCCCCTATAATTCACCCCTCCACTTT
d_call: TRBD1
j_call: TRBJ1-6
v_call: TRBV27
cdr3_length: 16
clone_size: NA

cdr3_aa: CASSDHRPHVTDTQYF
cdr3_nt: TGTGCCAGCAGTGACCACAGGCCCCACGTCACAGATACGCAGTATTTT
d_call: NA
j_call: TRBJ2-3
v_call: TRBV6-1
cdr3_length: 16
clone_size: NA

cdr3_aa: CASSFGANVMGETQYF
cdr3_nt: TGCGCCAGCAGCTTTGGGGCCAACGTTATGGGAGAGACCCAGTACTTC
d_call: NA
j_call: TRBJ2-5
v_call: TRBV5-1
cdr3_length: 16
clone_size: NA

cdr3_aa: CASSLDGSNYGYTF
cdr3_nt: TGTGCCAGCAGCTTAGATGGTTCCAACTATGGCTACACCTTC
d_call: NA
j_call: TRBJ1-2
v_call: TRBV11-3
cdr3_length: 14
clone_size: NA

cdr3_aa: CASSQDRGTSGGRSSYEQYF
cdr3_nt: TGCGCCAGCAGCCAGGACCGAGGGACTAGCGGGGGCCGCAGCTCCTACGAGCAGTACTTC
d_call: TRBD2
j_call: TRBJ2-7
v_call: TRBV4-3
cdr3_length: 20
clone_size: NA

cdr3_aa: CASRGTGQGNTIYF
cdr3_nt: TGCGCCAGCAGGGGGACAGGGCAAGGAAACACCATATATTTT
d_call: TRBD1
j_call: TRBJ1-3
v_call: TRBV10-2
cdr3_length: 14
clone_size: NA

cdr3_aa: CASSVDGGVKTQYF
cdr3_nt: TGTGCCAGCAGCGTAGACGGGGGGGTGAAGACCCAGTACTTC
d_call: TRBD2
j_call: TRBJ2-5
v_call: TRBV9
cdr3_length: 14
clone_size: NA

cdr3_aa: CASSLALQGIGNEQFF
cdr3_nt: TGTGCCAGCAGCTTGGCCTTGCAGGGTATAGGGAATGAGCAGTTCTTC
d_call: NA
j_call: TRBJ2-1
v_call: TRBV5-6
cdr3_length: 16
clone_size: NA

cdr3_aa: CASSSDRGRHTEAFF
cdr3_nt: TGTGCCAGCAGCTCGGACAGGGGGCGACACACTGAAGCTTTCTTT
d_call: TRBD1
j_call: TRBJ1-1
v_call: TRBV7-2
cdr3_length: 15
clone_size: NA